This entry describes one T cell receptor (beta chain). This clonotype was picked up a small number of times. It lacks a known antigen. Base qualities were left out, and no much larger clone turns up one base away. The sample is drawn from a study of identical twins (dated by TCRdb to the mid-2010s). The study in broad terms: The study deep-sequenced TCR alpha and beta repertoires from monozygotic twins, unrelated adults of various ages and cord blood to test whether fetal clonotypes persist. To rule out contamination, replicate twin experiments were performed at different times with different library preparation protocols. Overall study outcomes, separate from this receptor: In monozygotic twins, recombination models systematically underestimated out-of-frame TCR alpha sharing, but the models matched the sharing seen between unrelated individuals. Conclusions relied on cross-sectional statistical analysis, since the same donors could not be followed over many years. Compared with coincidental sharing between unrelated individuals, out-of-frame TCR alpha sequences shared between twins had an excess of sequences with low generation probability. Excess twin sharing in beta out-of-frame sequences was weaker because fewer shared sequences lowered the signal-to-noise ratio. Abundant cord blood beta clonotypes carried fewer insertions; young adult naive repertoires showed a weaker similar trend, while memory repertoires showed none. Zero-insertion analyses could be partly confounded by invariant T cells such as MAIT and iNKT, although diverse VJ usage argued against such confounding for most clonotypes.

Only healthy Caucasian donors were included. The twin cohort comprised three pairs of female monozygotic twins, all aged roughly 18 to 30 years. RNA for TCR libraries was isolated from peripheral blood mononuclear cells. In the germline V gene (reference sequence), CDR1 corresponds to LNHNV and CDR2 to YYDKDF. Trimming removed 0 bases from V and 3 bases from J; the gene matches leave 2 bases unexplained. There are 16 amino acids in the CDR3, from cysteine to phenylalanine inclusive. The kept DNA is CDR3 alone, 48 bases in frame from the first base. Libraries were prepared through 5' RACE. Sequencing took place on an Illumina HiSeq 2000. A universal primer binding site was added through template switching, and the final cDNA carried a unique molecular identifier so that TCR cDNA molecules could be counted accurately. Specific primers in the conserved constant-segment region were used to synthesize first-strand cDNA for TCR alpha and beta chains. To control for contamination, every cDNA library was double barcoded, receiving both a SMART-Mk sample barcode and Illumina barcodes. TruSeq adapter sequences along with Illumina sample barcodes were introduced in two successive PCR steps. TCR alpha and beta cDNA libraries were sequenced on the Illumina HiSeq platform with custom primers. As for the authors' bioinformatics: MiGEC was used to process raw reads and extract unique molecular identifiers, and MiXCR was used to find CDR3 positions. For each individual, recombination models were inferred using an EM algorithm with the repgenHMM and IGoR tools. The tcR package in R was used for shared clonotype analysis, with sharing normalized by the product of cloneset sizes. To study raw recombination free of thymic and clonal selection effects, out-of-frame nonproductive sequences were analyzed. The public sequencing data were trimmed at Q25 with fastp and processed into clonotypes with MiXCR by TCRdb, which kept only in-frame beta chains. For every CDR3 protein sequence, its rows merge into one entry that carries the most common genes and DNA. For this entry, the V and J calls and clone size follow TCRdb and not the study's own pipeline. This sample lists more than 600,000 distinct CDR3 sequences; 15% to 20% were detected once. Together, the top ten hold about 12% of the sample.

Separately, the same data were catalogued under a study of T cells expressing NK-cell markers. Looking at the second paper: Eight donors provided sorted CD3+CD56+NKG2C+, CD3+CD56+NKG2C- and CD3+CD56-NKG2C+ T-cell subsets, whose TCR beta-chain repertoires were profiled. Most of the eight sequenced donors were HCMV-seropositive and one was HCMV-seronegative. To restrict sorting to alphabetaTCR-expressing T cells, an anti-gammadeltaTCR antibody was added in several experiments. For roughly 6 donors, the dominant CD3+CD56+NKG2C+ clonotypes were among the top 10 CD8+ clonotypes and accounted for about 1.0-7.0% of CD8+ T cells. Those dominant clonotypes were again the most abundant among CD3+CD56-NKG2C+ cells in a few donors, at about 28.3-60.1%. Whether the expanded NKG2C-expressing T cell clones were specific for HCMV antigens remained unclear. Randomly selected healthy volunteers, three men and five women, were used as the eight sequenced donors. HCMV serostatus was determined by detecting HCMV-specific IgG in serum with a commercial ELISA kit. Bulk peripheral blood T-cell repertoires were additionally sequenced from unsorted PBMC for six donors. MIGEC was used to demultiplex reads and group reads by UMI, and MiTCR was used to assemble and quantify clonotypes. To exclude erroneous sequences, only TCR cDNA sequences supported by at least two reads were retained. The tcR package was used for downstream repertoire analysis, and clonotypes were matched between fractions using CDR3 nucleotide sequence together with V segment. Antigen specificity was annotated against VDJdb with VDJmatch, allowing one amino acid substitution in CDR3.

The source is a woman aged 18-35 years in good health. The chain couples TRBV15 to TRBJ2-1; TRBD2 agrees with 10 junctional bases. The sequencing input was PBMCs. CDR3 sequence: CATSRDPSGSYNEQFF. The DNA sequence is TGTGCCACCAGCAGAGACCCTAGCGGGAGCTACAATGAGCAGTTCTTC.